This entry concerns a single TCR beta chain. Its specificity is unknown. CD4+ cells yielded CD45RA+ naive and CD45RA-negative memory subsets. The sample is drawn from a study of shared clonotypes between healthy human individuals. Study-level information: A donor's plate count was three for CD4 naive and three for CD4 memory; CD8 naive had two and CD8 memory one. Findings and caveats of the study: Only blood was sampled, and tissue TCR repertoires likely differ from blood ones.

The sorted-subset replicate PCRs were given roughly 190 ng DNA, which is tens of thousands of T cell genomes. Profiled with immunoSEQ multiplex PCR; TCRdb holds only in-frame clones, not every one. Of 850,000 to 1,100,000 clones listed, roughly 77% are singletons. Sequencing was performed on memory CD4+ T cells from PBMCs. Subset noted: CD45RA-negative fraction. This clonotype was obtained from a man aged 18 to 30 in good health. Some clones in this sample may be carry-over from other donors' samples.

In DNA form, the CDR3 reads TGTGCCACCAGCACCGACAGGGGCTACGAGCAGTACTTC. It translates to CATSTDRGYEQYF. The gene calls are TRBV15 and TRBJ2-7; 8 nucleotides line up with TRBD1. Germline V gives CDR1 LNHNV, CDR2 YYDKDF (reference sequence). This CDR3 spans 13 amino acids. Trimming cost V 4 bases and J 3 bases; bases outside gene matches: 2.